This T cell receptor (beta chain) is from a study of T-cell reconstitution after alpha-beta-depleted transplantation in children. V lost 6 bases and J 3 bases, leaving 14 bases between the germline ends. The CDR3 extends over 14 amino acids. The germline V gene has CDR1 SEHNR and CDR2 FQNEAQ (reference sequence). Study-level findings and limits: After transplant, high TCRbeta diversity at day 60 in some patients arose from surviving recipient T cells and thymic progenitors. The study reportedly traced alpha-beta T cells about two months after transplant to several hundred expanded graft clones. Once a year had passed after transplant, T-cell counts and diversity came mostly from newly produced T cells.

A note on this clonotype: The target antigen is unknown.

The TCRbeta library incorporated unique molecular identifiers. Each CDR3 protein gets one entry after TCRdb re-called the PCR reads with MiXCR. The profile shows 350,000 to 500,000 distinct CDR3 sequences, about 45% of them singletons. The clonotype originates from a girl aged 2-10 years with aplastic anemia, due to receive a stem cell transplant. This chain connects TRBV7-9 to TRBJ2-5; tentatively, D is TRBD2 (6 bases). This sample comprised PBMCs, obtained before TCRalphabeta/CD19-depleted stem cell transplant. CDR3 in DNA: TGTGCCAGCAGGCCCGGGACTTGGGAAGAGACCCAGTACTTC. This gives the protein CASRPGTWEETQYF.